This is a list of T cell receptor beta chains from one sample in a study of technical replicates of blood from a few donors. Measured with immunoSEQ multiplex PCR; TCRdb has only the in-frame clones, and not every one. Counted here are around 62,000 clones, roughly 98% occurring once; the ten biggest clones make up roughly 0.15%. Sequencing was done on a sample of T cells isolated from PBMCs. The receptor set was obtained from a human donor in good health. The conserved cysteine and the conserved F or W are not part of the CDR3 here. D genes are given only for firm matches. Rows may omit the clone size; those that give it use once, few, many or a size class.

clone_size,j_call,v_call,d_call,cdr3_aa
-,TRBJ2-7,TRBV7-9,-,ASSPPPAGRYEQY
-,TRBJ1-1,TRBV7-2,-,ASSSRGNTEAF
-,TRBJ2-7,TRBV4-2,TRBD2,ASSQDMTSGTYEQY
-,TRBJ2-3,TRBV5-1,TRBD1,ASSMGGQGTDTQY
once,TRBJ2-3,TRBV6-5,TRBD2,ASRWRETDTQY
-,TRBJ2-7,TRBV5-1,-,ASSLGLPTGEQY
-,TRBJ1-1,TRBV11-3,-,ASRVRDAHTEAF
-,TRBJ2-7,TRBV28,-,ASSSRREGVHEQY
-,TRBJ2-7,TRBV7-9,-,ASSLGGFYEQY
-,TRBJ1-4,TRBV10-3,TRBD1,AIRTGADEKLF
-,TRBJ1-3,TRBV6-5,TRBD1,ASSRGTGRNTIY
-,TRBJ2-3,TRBV6-5,TRBD1,ASTRQGGTDTQY
-,TRBJ1-1,TRBV7-3,-,ASSLKGGAGLSTEAF
-,TRBJ2-2,TRBV19,-,ASSMTRAIPGAGELF
-,TRBJ1-4,TRBV30,-,AWSVRGGGEKLF
-,TRBJ2-3,TRBV5-1,-,ASSWTGFDTDTQY
-,TRBJ2-5,TRBV6-5,-,ASSYSAAGLGY
-,TRBJ2-3,TRBV2,-,ASNPGDSTDTQY
once,TRBJ1-1,TRBV2,-,ASNGRWTEAF
once,TRBJ1-1,TRBV5-6,TRBD1,ASSYGTGAIEAF
-,TRBJ1-2,TRBV19,TRBD1,ASSILGRDRGLRGYT
-,TRBJ2-1,TRBV6-1,-,ASSARRDLGNEQF
-,TRBJ1-1,TRBV6-5,-,ASSYGGMTEAF
-,TRBJ2-3,TRBV10-3,-,AISESGGVTDTQY
-,TRBJ1-4,TRBV7-2,-,ASSLRSRATNEKLF
-,TRBJ2-3,TRBV10-2,TRBD1,ASSEGVGTGQDTQY
-,TRBJ2-3,TRBV28,-,ASRWGGRPGDTQY
once,TRBJ2-7,TRBV5-4,TRBD2,ASSAEVAGGPDEQY